The 13 T cell receptor beta chains presented below share a single source sample, sequenced in a study of beta chain features in type 1 diabetes. The authors reverse transcribed all of the isolated RNA, so sequencing captured expressed TCRB transcripts. The method was immunoSEQ multiplex PCR; TCRdb's version includes in-frame clones alone and lacks a portion of them. The table lists more than 120,000 clones, around 9.3% of them singletons. What was sequenced was naive CD4+ T cells from blood. The origin of the receptors is a man between 18 and 29 years old in good health.

The gene calls are TRBV5-5 and TRBJ2-1; unclear D gene. CDR3 length equals 15 residues. V was clipped by 4 bases and J by 0 bases, with 11 bases between them. Germline CDR1 is SGHKS and CDR2 is YYEKEE (reference sequence). The CDR3, as DNA: TGTGCCAGCAGCCCCATTCCAGGCTCCTACAATGAGCAGTTCTTC. Translation: CASSPIPGSYNEQFF.

This clone was picked up many times. V is TRBV10-3 and J is TRBJ2-2; TRBD1 matches at 8 bases. The J segment lost 6 bases and the V segment lost 2 bases, leaving 2 bases of the junction unmatched. There are 14 residues in the CDR3. CDR1 and CDR2 (germline): ENHRY, SYGVKD. The CDR3 bases are TGTGCCATCAGTGAGGACAGGGGTGCCGGGGAGCTGTTTTTT. It encodes CAISEDRGAGELFF.

V gene TRBV6-4 combines with J gene TRBJ2-3, with D tentatively TRBD1 (6 bases). The germline V gene encodes CDR1 MRHNA and CDR2 SNTAGT. V was trimmed by 3 bases and J by 0 bases, leaving 7 bases between them. The CDR3 totals 14 residues. The CDR3 nucleotides are TGTGCCAGCAGTGAGCAGGGGAGCACAGATACGCAGTATTTT. As protein: CASSEQGSTDTQYF.

Here the CDR3 DNA reads TGCGCCAGCAGCCAAGATAGAACGAACTATGGCTACACCTTC. This codes for CASSQDRTNYGYTF. The chain has TRBV4-3 and TRBJ1-2, with unresolved D. V was pared by 0 bases and J by 2 bases, with 7 bases between. This CDR3 region has 14 residues. CDR1 and CDR2 (germline): LGHNA, YSLEER.

This clone was seen a handful of times. This chain joins TRBV6-5 and TRBJ1-2; the match to TRBD1 covers 10 bases. CDR1 and CDR2 from the germline V gene are MNHEY and SVGAGI. J was trimmed by 2 bases and V by 5 bases; bases with no gene match: 5. This CDR3 contains 15 residues. CDR3: CASSPTGQGNYGYTF. DNA of the CDR3: TGTGCCAGCAGTCCCACGGGACAGGGGAACTATGGCTACACCTTC.

This chain uses TRBV14 with TRBJ1-2, with D possibly being TRBD1 (6 bases). The CDR3 is made up of 14 amino acids. Germline values: CDR1 SGHDN, CDR2 FVKESK. The V and J ends lost 0 bases and 8 bases respectively, with 13 bases between them. The CDR3 spells CASSQEGAGIGYTF. Here the CDR3 DNA reads TGTGCCAGCAGCCAAGAGGGGGCCGGAATCGGCTACACCTTC. Combining the CDR3 with reference TRBV14 and TRBJ1-2 gives the whole variable domain EAGVTQFPSHSVIEKGQTVTLRCDPISGHDNLYWYRRVMGKEIKFLLHFVKESKQDESGMPNNRFLAERTGGTYSTLKVQPAELEDSGVYFCASSQEGAGIGYTFGSGTRLTVV.

This clone was seen many times. J is TRBJ2-3 and V is TRBV7-9; maybe TRBD2 (5 bases). There are 15 residues in the CDR3. Germline CDR1 and CDR2: SEHNR and FQNEAQ (reference sequence). Trimming removed 5 bases at V and 2 bases at J, with 14 bases between. The CDR3 region is CASSPLPGNTDTQYF. The CDR3 DNA follows: TGTGCCAGCAGCCCCCTGCCGGGGAACACAGATACGCAGTATTTT.

The chain couples TRBV7-2 to TRBJ2-5; 9 bases agree with TRBD2. The ends lost 6 bases at V and 3 bases at J; junction bases unmatched: 5. The CDR3 is 14 residues long. CDR1 and CDR2 (germline): SGHTA, FQGNSA. The DNA for the CDR3 is TGTGCCAGCAGTCGACTAGCGGAAGAAGAGACCCAGTACTTC. Translation gives CASSRLAEEETQYF.

This chain connects TRBV7-7 to TRBJ2-5; 12 nucleotides line up with TRBD2. The CDR3 covers 15 residues. Germline loops: CDR1 SSHAT, CDR2 FNYEAQ (reference sequence). J gave up 5 bases and V 5 bases, and 6 bases lay outside the gene matches. CDR3 nucleotide sequence: TGTGCCAGCAGCCCGCTAGCGGGGGGGCGGGAGACCCAGTACTTC. As protein: CASSPLAGGRETQYF.

The CDR3 protein is CASSYPDRLAKNIQYF. For the CDR3, the DNA is TGTGCCAGTAGTTATCCGGACAGACTAGCCAAAAACATTCAGTACTTC. V gene TRBV19 combines with J gene TRBJ2-4, with D possibly TRBD1 on 6 matching bases. V gave up 5 bases and J gave up 0 bases, with 14 bases separating them. The CDR3 has 16 residues. The germline CDR1 and CDR2 sequences are LNHDA and SQIVND (reference sequence).

The chain is built from TRBV30 and TRBJ1-6; weak D call: TRBD1 (5 bases). Trimming removed 5 bases from V and 1 base from J, with 15 bases in between. The CDR3 totals 16 residues. CDR1 and CDR2 (germline): GTSNPN, SVGIG (reference sequence). The CDR3 region has the DNA TGTGCCTGGTCCGGACCCGGGGGGTCCTATAATTCACCCCTCCACTTT. Translation: CAWSGPGGSYNSPLHF.

V usage is TRBV7-2 and J usage is TRBJ2-7; the match to TRBD1 covers 10 bases. Trimming cost V 5 bases and J 7 bases; bases outside gene matches: 11. This CDR3 comprises 15 residues. The germline V gene encodes CDR1 SGHTA and CDR2 FQGNSA. This CDR3 reads CASSQPGQGIEEQYF. CDR3 sequence (DNA): TGTGCCAGCAGCCAACCGGGACAGGGGATTGAGGAGCAGTACTTC.

This clone was counted only a few times. The CDR3 region has the DNA TGTGCCTCAACGACAGGAGAGTCCTACGAGCAGTACTTC. As protein: CASTTGESYEQYF. V usage is TRBV10-3 and J usage is TRBJ2-7; possibly TRBD1 for D (6 bases). This CDR3 is built from 13 residues. The ends were cut back, 11 bases at V and 1 base at J, with 15 bases in the middle. Germline CDR1 and CDR2: ENHRY and SYGVKD.